This TCR beta chain originates from a study of T cells in Graves' hyperthyroidism and ophthalmopathy (dated by TCRdb to between 2018 and 2020). Background on the whole study: Peripheral blood was sampled at the time of initial diagnosis, prior to any treatment. According to the paper, TCR Vbeta CDR3 sequencing was carried out on over 130 peripheral blood samples, which came from 40 to 45 ophthalmopathy, about 75 hyperthyroidism and about 17 progressor patients. To identify distinguishing TCR V-J signatures, a discovery cohort of about 100 patients was used, comprising roughly 45 with Graves' ophthalmopathy and around 57 with stable Graves' hyperthyroidism. After sampling, hyperthyroidism patients received methimazole starting at 30 mg daily, and ophthalmopathy patients received high-dose intravenous methylprednisolone. Thyroid tissue and blood T-cell repertoires from roughly 6 Graves' hyperthyroidism patients were also compared in the study. An independent validation cohort of 18 to 20 hyperthyroidism patients and more than 15 patients who later progressed to ophthalmopathy tested prospective prediction of ophthalmopathy. For training and testing, the 100 or so patients in the discovery cohort were randomly divided in a 7:3 ratio. On the study overall, not on this receptor specifically: Sample size was not statistically predetermined, and investigators were not blinded to group allocation. Ophthalmopathy was separated from stable hyperthyroidism by a 13 V-J signature model, with over 85% sensitivity and about 81% specificity obtained in cross-validation and 80%/75% obtained in testing. In validation, progression to ophthalmopathy was predicted by the model with 70.59% sensitivity and about 72% specificity, a median of 6.5 months before onset. Most expanded thyroid clonotypes (frequency above 0.001) were also detected in blood, suggesting blood repertoires may reflect thyroid immune responses.

The TCR beta CDR3 regions were amplified from RNA transcripts. A first-round RT-PCR of the TCR CDR3 used the HTBI primer set with the Qiagen OneStep RT-PCR kit. Libraries were constructed in a second round of multiplex PCR, after which size selection and purification were carried out. Libraries were sequenced paired-end with 100 bp reads on an Illumina HiSeq2000. The paper's data handling went like this. SOAPnuke was used to process the raw data, removing reads that contained adapters or uncalled bases, had a mean Phred below 15, or lacked an exact match to the constant primer or identifier. COPE v1.2.5 was used to merge high-quality paired reads, and clonotypes were defined as unique nucleotide sequences. Clonotypes were aligned to IMGT TRBV, TRBD and TRBJ reference segments using MiTCR v1.1. Analysis was restricted to V-J combinations with a frequency above 0.0001, which covered roughly 99% of repertoires. The TCS score was defined as the ratio of F50 (clonal expansion) to E x V (chaos), calculated using BLOSUM62-based TCRdist between CDR3 peptides within each V-J. Welch's t-statistics and random forest reduced 500 to 550 V-J features to about 13, which were used in a naive Bayes classifier (R e1071). TCRdb reanalyzed the raw reads on its own, using fastp at Q25 for trimming and MiXCR for clone calling, and kept in-frame beta chains. Every entry covers one CDR3 protein and lists the most common genes and DNA from its rows. Clone size and V and J calls follow TCRdb, not the original study. This sample is represented by under 400,000 distinct CDR3 sequences; around 14% of them were singletons. The biggest ten clones account for 9.5% to 11% of the sample.

Concerning this clonotype itself: The specificity of this receptor is unknown. The germline gene is not matched at one end of the junction; a read error may be the cause.

Graves' hyperthyroidism was defined as stable when no progression to ophthalmopathy occurred over 18 months of follow-up. The hyperthyroidism patients were between 18 and 65 years old and newly diagnosed, with a disease duration of less than 2 months. The study excluded patients with uncontrolled infections, other autoimmune diseases, pregnancy or lactation. Clinical symptoms, serum thyroxine and TRAb, thyroid ultrasound, and orbital computed tomography formed the basis for the diagnoses. PBMCs were separated from over 9 ml of fresh peripheral blood using Ficoll-Paque density gradient centrifugation. Total RNA was extracted using Trizol reagent, and RNA quality was assessed on an Agilent 2100 Bioanalyzer. The CDR3 goes from the cysteine to the phenylalanine over 15 residues. The CDR3 DNA has 45 bases and is translated from base 1. Via the germline V gene (reference sequence), CDR1 is LNHNV and CDR2 YYDKDF.

The chain employs TRBV15 and TRBJ1-3; 8 bases in the junction line up with TRBD1. The TCR originated in a woman aged 60-75 years with Graves' hyperthyroidism. What was sequenced was blood. The nucleotides are TGTGCCACCAGAAGAGACAGGGGAGCTGGAAACACCATATATTTT. Its translation reads: CATRRDRGAGNTIYF. The full variable domain, completed from the reference TRBV15 and TRBJ1-3 proteins outside the CDR3, reads DAMVIQNPRYQVTQFGKPVTLSCSQTLNHNVMYWYQQKSSQAPKLLFHYYDKDFNNEADTPDNFQSRRPNTSFCFLDIRSPGLGDTAMYLCATRRDRGAGNTIYFGEGSWLTVV.